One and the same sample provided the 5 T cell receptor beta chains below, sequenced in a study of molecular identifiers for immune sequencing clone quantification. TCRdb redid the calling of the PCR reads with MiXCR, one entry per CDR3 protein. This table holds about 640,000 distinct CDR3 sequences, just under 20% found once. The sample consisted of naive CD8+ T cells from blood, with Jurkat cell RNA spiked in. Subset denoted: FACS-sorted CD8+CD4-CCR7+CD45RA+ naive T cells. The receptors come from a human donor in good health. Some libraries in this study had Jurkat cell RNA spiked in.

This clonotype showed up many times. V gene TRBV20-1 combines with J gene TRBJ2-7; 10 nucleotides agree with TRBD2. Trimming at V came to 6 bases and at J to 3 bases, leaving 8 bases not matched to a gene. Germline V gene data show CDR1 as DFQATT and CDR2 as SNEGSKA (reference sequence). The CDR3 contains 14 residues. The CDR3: CSARTSGDLYEQYF. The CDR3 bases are TGCAGTGCCCGGACTAGCGGAGATCTCTACGAGCAGTACTTC.

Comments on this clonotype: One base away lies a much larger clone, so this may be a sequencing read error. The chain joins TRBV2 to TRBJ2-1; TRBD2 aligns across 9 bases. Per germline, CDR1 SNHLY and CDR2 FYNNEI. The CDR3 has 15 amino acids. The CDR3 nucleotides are TGTACCAGCAGTGAAGCGCGTAGCGGGGGCAATGAGCAGTTCTTC. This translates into CTSSEARSGGNEQFF.

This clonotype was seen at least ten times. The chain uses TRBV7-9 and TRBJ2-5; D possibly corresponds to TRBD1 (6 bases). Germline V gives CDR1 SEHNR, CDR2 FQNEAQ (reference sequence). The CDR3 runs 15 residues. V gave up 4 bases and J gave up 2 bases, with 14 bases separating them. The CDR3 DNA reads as TGTGCCAGCAGCTCACCGGGACAAAATCAAGAGACCCAGTACTTC. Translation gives CASSSPGQNQETQYF.

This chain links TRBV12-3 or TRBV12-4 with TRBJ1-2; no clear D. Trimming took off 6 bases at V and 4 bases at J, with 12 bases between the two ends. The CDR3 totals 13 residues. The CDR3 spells CASRPTEIYGYTF. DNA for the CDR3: TGTGCCAGCAGACCTACAGAGATCTATGGCTACACCTTC.

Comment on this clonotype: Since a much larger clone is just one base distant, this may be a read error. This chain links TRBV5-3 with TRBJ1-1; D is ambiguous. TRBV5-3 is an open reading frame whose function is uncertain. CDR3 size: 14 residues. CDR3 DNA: TGTGCCAGCAGCTTGGCGGAAGGAATCCTCTTGGCTTTCTTT. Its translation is CASSLAEGILLAFF.